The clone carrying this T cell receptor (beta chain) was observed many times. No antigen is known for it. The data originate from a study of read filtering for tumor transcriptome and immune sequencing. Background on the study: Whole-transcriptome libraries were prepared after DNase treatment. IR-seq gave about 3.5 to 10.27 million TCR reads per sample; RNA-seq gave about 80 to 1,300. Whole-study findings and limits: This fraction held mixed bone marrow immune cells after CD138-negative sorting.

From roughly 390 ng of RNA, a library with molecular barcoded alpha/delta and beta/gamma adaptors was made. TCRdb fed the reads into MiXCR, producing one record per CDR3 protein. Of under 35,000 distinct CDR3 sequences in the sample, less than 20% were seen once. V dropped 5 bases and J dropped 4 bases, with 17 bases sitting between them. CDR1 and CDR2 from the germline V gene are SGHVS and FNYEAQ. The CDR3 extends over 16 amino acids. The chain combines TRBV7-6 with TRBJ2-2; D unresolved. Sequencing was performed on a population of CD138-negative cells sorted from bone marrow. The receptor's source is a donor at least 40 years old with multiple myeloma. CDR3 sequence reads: CASSLIPGASTGELFF. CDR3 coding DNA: TGTGCCAGCAGCCTTATCCCAGGTGCGAGCACCGGGGAGCTGTTTTTT.